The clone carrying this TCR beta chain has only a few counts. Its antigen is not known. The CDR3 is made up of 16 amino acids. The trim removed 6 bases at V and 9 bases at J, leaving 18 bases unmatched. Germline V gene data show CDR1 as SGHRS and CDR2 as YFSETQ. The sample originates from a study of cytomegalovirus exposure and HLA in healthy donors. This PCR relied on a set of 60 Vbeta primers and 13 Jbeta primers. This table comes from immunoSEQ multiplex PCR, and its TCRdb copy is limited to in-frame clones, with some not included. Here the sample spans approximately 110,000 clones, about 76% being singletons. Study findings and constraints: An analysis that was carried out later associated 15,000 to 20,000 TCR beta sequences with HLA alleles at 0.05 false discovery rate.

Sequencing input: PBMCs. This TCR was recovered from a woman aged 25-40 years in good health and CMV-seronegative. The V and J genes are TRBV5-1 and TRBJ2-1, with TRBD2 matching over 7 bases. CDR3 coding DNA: TGCGCCAGCACCCTTGACCCCGGACTAGGCAGTACTGAGCAGTTCTTC. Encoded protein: CASTLDPGLGSTEQFF.